This entry is about one T cell receptor beta chain. Antigen specificity is unknown. This CDR3 comprises 13 residues. Germline loops: CDR1 MRHNA, CDR2 SNTAGT. With 6 bases removed from V and 9 bases from J, the gap between germline ends came to 14 bases. These data belong to a study of cytomegalovirus exposure and HLA in healthy donors. PCR primers comprised 60 Vbeta and 13 Jbeta primers. Profiling relied on immunoSEQ multiplex PCR, and the TCRdb table lists in-frame clones only, not all of them. The sample holds more than 150,000 clones, 76% seen once. Study-level findings and limits: HLA-A and HLA-B allele assignments for most subjects were reportedly predicted accurately using TCR beta sequences.

At sampling all donors were nominally healthy, likely with unrecorded immune exposures. The chain is built from TRBV6-4 and TRBJ2-2; a possible D gene is TRBD1 (6 bases). This sequence originates from a man aged 18 to 29 in good health and CMV-seronegative. Input material: PBMCs. For the CDR3, the DNA is TGTGCCAGCAGCGATACAGGGTCCCGGGAGCTGTTTTTT. This gives the protein CASSDTGSRELFF.